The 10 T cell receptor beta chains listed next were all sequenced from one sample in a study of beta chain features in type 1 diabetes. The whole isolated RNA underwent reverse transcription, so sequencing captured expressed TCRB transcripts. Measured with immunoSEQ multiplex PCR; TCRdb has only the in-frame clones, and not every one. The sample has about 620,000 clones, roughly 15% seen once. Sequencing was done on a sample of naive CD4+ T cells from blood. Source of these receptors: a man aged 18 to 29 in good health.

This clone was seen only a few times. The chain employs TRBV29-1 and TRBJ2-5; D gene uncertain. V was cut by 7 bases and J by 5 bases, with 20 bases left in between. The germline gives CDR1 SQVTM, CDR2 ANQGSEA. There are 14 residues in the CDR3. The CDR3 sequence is CSATDPFGWETQYF. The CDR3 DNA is TGCAGCGCCACGGACCCTTTCGGTTGGGAGACCCAGTACTTC.

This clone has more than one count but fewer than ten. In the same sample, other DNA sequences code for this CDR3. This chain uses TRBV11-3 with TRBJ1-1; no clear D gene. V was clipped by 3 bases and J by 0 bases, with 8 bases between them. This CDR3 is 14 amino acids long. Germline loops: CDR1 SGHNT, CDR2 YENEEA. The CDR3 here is CASSFDGMNTEAFF. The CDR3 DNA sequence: TGTGCCAGCAGCTTTGACGGCATGAACACTGAAGCTTTCTTT.

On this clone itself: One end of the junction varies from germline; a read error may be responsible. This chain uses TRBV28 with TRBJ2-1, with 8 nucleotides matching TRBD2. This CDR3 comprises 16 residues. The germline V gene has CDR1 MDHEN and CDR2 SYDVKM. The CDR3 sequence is CASSFPGLDGITGKVF. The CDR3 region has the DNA TGTGCCAGCAGTTTTCCGGGACTAGACGGAATCACGGGTAAGGTCTTC.

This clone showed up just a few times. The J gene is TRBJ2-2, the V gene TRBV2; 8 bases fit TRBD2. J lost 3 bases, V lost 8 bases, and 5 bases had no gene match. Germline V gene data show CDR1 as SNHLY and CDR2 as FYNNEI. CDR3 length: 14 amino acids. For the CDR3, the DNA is TGTGCCAGCCAACGAGCGGGAGACACCGGGGAGCTGTTTTTT. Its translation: CASQRAGDTGELFF. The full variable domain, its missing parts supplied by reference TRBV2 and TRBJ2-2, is EPEVTQTPSHQVTQMGQEVILRCVPISNHLYFYWYRQILGQKVEFLVSFYNNEISEKSEIFDDQFSVERPDGSNFTLKIRSTKLEDSAMYFCASQRAGDTGELFFGEGSRLTVL.

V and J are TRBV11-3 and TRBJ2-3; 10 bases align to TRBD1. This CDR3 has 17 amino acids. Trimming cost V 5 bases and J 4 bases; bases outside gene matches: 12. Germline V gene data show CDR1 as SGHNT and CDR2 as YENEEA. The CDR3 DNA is TGTGCCAGCAGCACGCCTTTTGAGACAGGGGGCGCAGATACGCAGTATTTT. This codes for CASSTPFETGGADTQYF.

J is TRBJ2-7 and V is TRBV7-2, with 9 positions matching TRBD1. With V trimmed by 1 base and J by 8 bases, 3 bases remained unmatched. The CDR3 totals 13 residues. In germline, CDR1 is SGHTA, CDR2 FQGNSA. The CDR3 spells CASSLGGTGKQYF. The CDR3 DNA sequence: TGTGCCAGCAGCTTAGGGGGGACAGGGAAGCAGTACTTC.

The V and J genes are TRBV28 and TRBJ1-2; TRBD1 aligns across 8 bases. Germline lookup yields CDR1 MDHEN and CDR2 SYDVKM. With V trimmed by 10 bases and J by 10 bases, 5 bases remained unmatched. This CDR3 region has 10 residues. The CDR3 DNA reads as TGTGCCACCGGACAGGGTGACTACACCTTC. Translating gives CATGQGDYTF.

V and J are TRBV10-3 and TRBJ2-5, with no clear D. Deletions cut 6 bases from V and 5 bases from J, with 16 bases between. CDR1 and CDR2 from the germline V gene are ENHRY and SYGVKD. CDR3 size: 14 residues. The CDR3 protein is CAIRSKGARETQYF. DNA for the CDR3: TGTGCCATCAGGAGCAAAGGCGCTCGGGAGACCCAGTACTTC.

The CDR3 sequence: CATSPPATGTNEQFF. In nucleotides, the CDR3 is TGTGCCACCAGCCCCCCCGCGACAGGGACTAATGAGCAGTTCTTC. The rearrangement joins TRBV15 to TRBJ2-1; a weak D match, TRBD1 (7 bases). The V and J ends lost 5 bases and 7 bases respectively, with 18 bases between them. The CDR3 sequence is 15 residues long. Germline-derived CDR1 and CDR2 are LNHNV and YYDKDF (reference sequence).

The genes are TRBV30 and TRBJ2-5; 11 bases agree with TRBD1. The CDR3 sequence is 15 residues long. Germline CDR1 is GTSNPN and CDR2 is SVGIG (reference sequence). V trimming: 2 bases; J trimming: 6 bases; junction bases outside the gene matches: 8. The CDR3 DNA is TGTGCCTGGAGTACGGACAGGGGGCGGGCAAAGACCCAGTACTTC. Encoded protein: CAWSTDRGRAKTQYF.